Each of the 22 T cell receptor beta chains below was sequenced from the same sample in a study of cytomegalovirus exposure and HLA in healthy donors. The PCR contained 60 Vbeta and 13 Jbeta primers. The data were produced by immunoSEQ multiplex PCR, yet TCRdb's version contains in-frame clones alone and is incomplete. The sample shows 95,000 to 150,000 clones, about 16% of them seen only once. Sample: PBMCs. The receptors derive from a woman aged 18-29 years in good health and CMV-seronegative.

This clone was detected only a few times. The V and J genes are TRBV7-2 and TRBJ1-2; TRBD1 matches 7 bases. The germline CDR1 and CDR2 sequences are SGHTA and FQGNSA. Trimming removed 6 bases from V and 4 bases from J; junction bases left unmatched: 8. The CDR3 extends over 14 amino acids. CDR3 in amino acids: CASSRMGQIYGYTF. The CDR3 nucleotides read TGTGCCAGCAGTCGAATGGGACAGATCTATGGCTACACCTTC.

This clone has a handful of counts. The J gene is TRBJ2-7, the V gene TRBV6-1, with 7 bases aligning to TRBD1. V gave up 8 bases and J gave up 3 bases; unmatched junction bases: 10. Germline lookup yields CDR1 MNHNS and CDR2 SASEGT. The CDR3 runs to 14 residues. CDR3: CASVLGTANYEQYF. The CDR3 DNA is TGTGCCAGCGTTCTTGGGACAGCCAACTACGAGCAGTACTTC.

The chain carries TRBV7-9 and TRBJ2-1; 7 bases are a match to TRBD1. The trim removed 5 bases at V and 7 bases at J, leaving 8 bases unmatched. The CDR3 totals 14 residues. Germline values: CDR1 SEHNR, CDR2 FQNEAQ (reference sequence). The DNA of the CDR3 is TGTGCCAGCAGCCACCCGGGACAGACTAATGAGCAGTTCTTC. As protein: CASSHPGQTNEQFF.

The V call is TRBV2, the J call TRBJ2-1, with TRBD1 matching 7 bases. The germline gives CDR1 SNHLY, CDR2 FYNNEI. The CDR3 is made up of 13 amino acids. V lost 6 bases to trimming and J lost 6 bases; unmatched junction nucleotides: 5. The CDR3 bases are TGTGCCAGCAGGAGGGGGCTAGGCAATGAGCAGTTCTTC. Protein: CASRRGLGNEQFF.

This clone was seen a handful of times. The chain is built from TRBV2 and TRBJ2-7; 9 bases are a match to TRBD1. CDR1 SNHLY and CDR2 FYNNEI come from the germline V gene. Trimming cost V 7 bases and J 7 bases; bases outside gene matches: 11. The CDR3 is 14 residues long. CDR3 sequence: CASIPQGAGVEQYF. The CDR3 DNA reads TGTGCCAGCATCCCACAGGGGGCTGGTGTTGAGCAGTACTTC.

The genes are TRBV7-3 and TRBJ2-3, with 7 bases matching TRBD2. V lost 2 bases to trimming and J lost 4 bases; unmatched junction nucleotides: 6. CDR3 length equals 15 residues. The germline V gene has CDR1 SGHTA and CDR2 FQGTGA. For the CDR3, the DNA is TGTGCCAGCAGCTTAGAGGCGGGAGTCGCAGATACGCAGTATTTT. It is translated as CASSLEAGVADTQYF.

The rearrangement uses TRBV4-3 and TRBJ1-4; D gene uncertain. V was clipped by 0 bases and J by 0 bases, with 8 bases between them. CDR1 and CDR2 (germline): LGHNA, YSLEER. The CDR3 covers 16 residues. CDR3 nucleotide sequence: TGCGCCAGCAGCCAAGATAGTGATGCAACTAATGAAAAACTGTTTTTT. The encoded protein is CASSQDSDATNEKLFF.

The CDR3 spells CASSVQLGGDLETDNEQFF. The CDR3 nucleotides are TGTGCCAGCAGTGTACAATTGGGAGGTGACCTCGAGACCGACAATGAGCAGTTCTTC. This chain connects TRBV6-1 to TRBJ2-1; D is possibly TRBD2 (6 bases). The germline CDR1 and CDR2 sequences are MNHNS and SASEGT. There are 19 residues in the CDR3. Between the trimmed V and J ends, which lost 4 bases and 5 bases, there was a span of 27 bases.

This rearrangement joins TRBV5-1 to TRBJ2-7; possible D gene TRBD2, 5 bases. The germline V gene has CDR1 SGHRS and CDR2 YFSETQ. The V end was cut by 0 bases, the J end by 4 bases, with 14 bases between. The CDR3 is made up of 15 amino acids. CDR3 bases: TGCGCCAGCAGCTTGGCGGCCGAGGGTACGTACGAGCAGTACTTC. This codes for CASSLAAEGTYEQYF.

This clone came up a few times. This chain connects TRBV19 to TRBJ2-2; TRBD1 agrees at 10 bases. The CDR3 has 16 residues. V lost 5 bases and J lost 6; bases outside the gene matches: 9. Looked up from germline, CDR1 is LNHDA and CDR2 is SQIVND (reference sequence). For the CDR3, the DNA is TGTGCCAGTAGTCCCGGGACAGGGGATATGTCCGGGGAGCTGTTTTTT. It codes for CASSPGTGDMSGELFF.

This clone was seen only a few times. The CDR3 DNA reads TGCGCCAGCAGCCAAGGGGGGCCTGCAGAAAAACTGTTTTTT. This gives the protein CASSQGGPAEKLFF. J is TRBJ1-4 and V is TRBV4-1, with a possible D match to TRBD1 (6 bases). There are 14 residues in the CDR3. The V gene's germline CDR1 is MGHRA and CDR2 YSYEKL. Deletions cut 1 base from V and 8 bases from J, with 11 bases between.

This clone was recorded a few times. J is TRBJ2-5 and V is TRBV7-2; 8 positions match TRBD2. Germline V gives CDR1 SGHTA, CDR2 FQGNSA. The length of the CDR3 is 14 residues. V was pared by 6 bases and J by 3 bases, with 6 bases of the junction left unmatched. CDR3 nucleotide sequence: TGTGCCAGCAGTCGAGCGGGAGAGAAAGAGACCCAGTACTTC. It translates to CASSRAGEKETQYF.

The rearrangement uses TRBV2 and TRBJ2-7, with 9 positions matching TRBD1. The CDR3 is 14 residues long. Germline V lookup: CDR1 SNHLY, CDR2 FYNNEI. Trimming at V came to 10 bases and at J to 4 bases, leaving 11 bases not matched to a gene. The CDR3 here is CATQGGTGRYEQYF. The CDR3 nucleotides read TGTGCCACCCAGGGAGGGACAGGGAGATACGAGCAGTACTTC.

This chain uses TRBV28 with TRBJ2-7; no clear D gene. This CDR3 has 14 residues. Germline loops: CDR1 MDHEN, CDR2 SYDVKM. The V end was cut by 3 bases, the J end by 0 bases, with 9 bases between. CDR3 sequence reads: CASSFRRSSYEQYF. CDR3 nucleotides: TGTGCCAGCAGTTTCCGTCGCAGCTCCTACGAGCAGTACTTC.

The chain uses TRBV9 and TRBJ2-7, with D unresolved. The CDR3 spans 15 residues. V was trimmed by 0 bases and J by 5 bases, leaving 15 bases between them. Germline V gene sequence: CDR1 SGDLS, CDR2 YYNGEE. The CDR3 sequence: CASSVESRGFDEQYF. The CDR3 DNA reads TGTGCCAGCAGCGTAGAAAGTCGAGGATTTGACGAGCAGTACTTC.

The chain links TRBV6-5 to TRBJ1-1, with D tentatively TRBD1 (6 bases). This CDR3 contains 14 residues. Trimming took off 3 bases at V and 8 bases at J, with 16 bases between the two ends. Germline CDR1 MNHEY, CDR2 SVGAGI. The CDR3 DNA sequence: TGTGCCAGCAGTTATCCAGGGGAAATGGGAGAAGCTTTCTTT. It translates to CASSYPGEMGEAFF.

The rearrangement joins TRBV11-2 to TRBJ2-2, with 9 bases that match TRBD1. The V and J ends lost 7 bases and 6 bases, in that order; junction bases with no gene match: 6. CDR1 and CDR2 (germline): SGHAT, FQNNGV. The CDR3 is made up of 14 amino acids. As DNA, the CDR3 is TGTGCCAGCACCCAGGACAGGGGCCCCGGGGAGCTGTTTTTT. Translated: CASTQDRGPGELFF.

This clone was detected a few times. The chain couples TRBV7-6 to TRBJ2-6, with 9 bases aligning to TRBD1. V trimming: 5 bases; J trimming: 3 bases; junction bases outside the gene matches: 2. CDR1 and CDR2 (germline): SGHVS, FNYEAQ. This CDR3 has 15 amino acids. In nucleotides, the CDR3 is TGTGCCAGCAGCCGGACAGGGGATGGGGCCAACGTCCTGACTTTC. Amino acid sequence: CASSRTGDGANVLTF.

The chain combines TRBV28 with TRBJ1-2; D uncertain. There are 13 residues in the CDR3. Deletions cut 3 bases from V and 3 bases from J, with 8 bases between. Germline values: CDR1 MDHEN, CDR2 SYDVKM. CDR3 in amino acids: CASSFNRDYGYTF. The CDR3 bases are TGTGCCAGCAGTTTTAACAGAGACTATGGCTACACCTTC.

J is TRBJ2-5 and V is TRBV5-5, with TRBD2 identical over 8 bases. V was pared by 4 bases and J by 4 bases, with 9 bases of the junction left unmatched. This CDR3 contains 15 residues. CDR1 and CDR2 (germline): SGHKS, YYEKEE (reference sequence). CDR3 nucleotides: TGTGCCAGCAGCGACTCCGACGCGGGAGGAGAGACCCAGTACTTC. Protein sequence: CASSDSDAGGETQYF.

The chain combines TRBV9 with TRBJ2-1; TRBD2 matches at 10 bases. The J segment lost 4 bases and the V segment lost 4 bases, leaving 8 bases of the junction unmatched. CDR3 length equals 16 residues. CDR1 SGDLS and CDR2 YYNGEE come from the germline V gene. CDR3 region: CASSLSSSGSYNEQFF. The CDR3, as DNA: TGTGCCAGCAGCCTTAGTTCTAGCGGGAGTTACAATGAGCAGTTCTTC.

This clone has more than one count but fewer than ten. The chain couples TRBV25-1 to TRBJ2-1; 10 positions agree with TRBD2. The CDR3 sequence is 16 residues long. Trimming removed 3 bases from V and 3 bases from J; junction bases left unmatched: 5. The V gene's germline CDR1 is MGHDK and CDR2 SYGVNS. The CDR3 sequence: CASSDPTSGLYNEQFF. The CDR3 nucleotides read TGTGCCAGCAGTGATCCGACTAGCGGGCTCTACAATGAGCAGTTCTTC.